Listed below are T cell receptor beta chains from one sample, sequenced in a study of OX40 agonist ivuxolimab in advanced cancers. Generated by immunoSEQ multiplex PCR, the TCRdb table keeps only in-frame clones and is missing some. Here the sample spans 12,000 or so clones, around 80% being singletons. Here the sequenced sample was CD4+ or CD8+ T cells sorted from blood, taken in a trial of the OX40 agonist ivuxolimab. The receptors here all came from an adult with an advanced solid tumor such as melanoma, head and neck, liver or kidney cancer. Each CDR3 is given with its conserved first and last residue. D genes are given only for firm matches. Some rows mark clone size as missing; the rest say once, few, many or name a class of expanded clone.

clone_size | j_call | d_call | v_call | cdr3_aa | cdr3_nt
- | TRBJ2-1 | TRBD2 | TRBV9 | CASSGRLAGRYNEQFF | TGTGCCAGCAGCGGCCGACTAGCGGGAAGGTACAATGAGCAGTTCTTC
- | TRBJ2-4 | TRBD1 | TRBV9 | CASSEGQGDIQYF | TGTGCCAGCAGTGAGGGACAGGGGGACATTCAGTACTTC
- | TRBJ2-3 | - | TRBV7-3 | CASSLSPQYTDTQYF | TGTGCCAGCAGCTTAAGTCCCCAGTACACAGATACGCAGTATTTT
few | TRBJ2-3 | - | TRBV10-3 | CAISEPALGDTQYF | TGTGCCATCAGTGAGCCAGCGTTGGGGGATACGCAGTATTTT
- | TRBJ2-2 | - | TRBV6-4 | CASSDSKTEANTGELFF | TGTGCCAGCAGTGACTCGAAAACGGAAGCGAACACCGGGGAGCTGTTTTTT
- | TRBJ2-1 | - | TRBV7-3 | CASSLTPGPSKTYNEQFF | TGTGCCAGCAGCCTCACTCCGGGACCCTCGAAGACCTACAATGAGCAGTTCTTC
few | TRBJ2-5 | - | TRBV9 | CASSVRGGEETQYF | TGTGCCAGCAGCGTGAGGGGCGGGGAAGAGACCCAGTACTTC
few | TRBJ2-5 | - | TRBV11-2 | CASSQTPAGQETQYF | TGTGCCAGCAGCCAAACCCCCGCGGGCCAAGAGACCCAGTACTTC
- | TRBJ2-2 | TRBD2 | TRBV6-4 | CASSPTSANTGELFF | TGTGCCAGCAGCCCAACTAGCGCTAACACCGGGGAGCTGTTTTTT
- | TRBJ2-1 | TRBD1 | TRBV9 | CASSVVGGEGNEQFF | TGTGCCAGCAGCGTAGTAGGGGGCGAAGGCAATGAGCAGTTCTTC
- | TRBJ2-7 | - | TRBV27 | CASSSGSYEQYF | TGTGCCAGCAGTTCCGGCTCCTACGAGCAGTACTTC
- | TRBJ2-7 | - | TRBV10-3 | CAISAQGPLEEQYF | TGTGCCATCAGCGCCCAGGGCCCCCTAGAGGAGCAGTACTTC
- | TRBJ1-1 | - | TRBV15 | CATSRETLNTEAFF | TGTGCCACCAGCAGAGAGACCCTGAACACTGAAGCTTTCTTT
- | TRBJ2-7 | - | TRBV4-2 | CASSQERHPSYEQYF | TGTGCCAGCAGCCAAGAAAGGCACCCCTCCTACGAGCAGTACTTC
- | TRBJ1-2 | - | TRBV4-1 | CASSQDYTNYGYTF | TGCGCCAGCAGCCAAGATTACACAAACTATGGCTACACCTTC
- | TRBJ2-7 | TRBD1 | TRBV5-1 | CASSLAETGVEQYF | TGCGCCAGCAGCTTGGCCGAAACAGGGGTCGAGCAGTACTTC
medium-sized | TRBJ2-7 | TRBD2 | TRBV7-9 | CASSLDLAGGTF | TGTGCCAGCAGCTTAGATTTAGCGGGAGGTACCTTC
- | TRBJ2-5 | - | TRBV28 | CASSFRWVWYQETQYF | TGTGCCAGCAGTTTTCGGTGGGTTTGGTACCAAGAGACCCAGTACTTC